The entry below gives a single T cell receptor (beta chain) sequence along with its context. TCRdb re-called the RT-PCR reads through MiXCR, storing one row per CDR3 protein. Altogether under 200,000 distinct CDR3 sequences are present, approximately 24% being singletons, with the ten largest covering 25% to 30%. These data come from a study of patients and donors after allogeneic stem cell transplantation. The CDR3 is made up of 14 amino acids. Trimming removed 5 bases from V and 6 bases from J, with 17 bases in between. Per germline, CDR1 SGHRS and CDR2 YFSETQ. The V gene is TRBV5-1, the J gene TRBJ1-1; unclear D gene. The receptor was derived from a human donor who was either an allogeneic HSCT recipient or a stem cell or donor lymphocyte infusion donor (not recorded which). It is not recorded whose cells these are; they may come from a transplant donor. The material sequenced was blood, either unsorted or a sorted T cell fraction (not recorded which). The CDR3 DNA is TGCGCCAGCAGTTCATCGACAAGACTACCTGAAGCTTTCTTT. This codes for CASSSSTRLPEAFF.